This entry features one T cell receptor beta chain sequence. Antigen specificity is unknown. The source of the sample is a study of response to subunit inactivated influenza vaccine. Study-level points and caveats: Each seasonal influenza vaccination, the authors suggested, recruits few new T cells.

The germline V and J ends were trimmed by 0 bases and 6 bases, with 14 bases remaining between them. The CDR3 consists of 15 residues. Per germline, CDR1 SGDLS and CDR2 YYNGEE. MiXCR, run by TCRdb on the RT-PCR reads, gives a single entry per CDR3 protein. The sample contains around 570,000 distinct CDR3 sequences, roughly 8.2% of which appear only once. The source material was PBMCs from blood, sampled about 24 months after vaccination. This rearrangement joins TRBV9 to TRBJ2-3, with D maybe TRBD1 (6 bases). The source is a man aged 50 to 69 who received an inactivated influenza vaccine. The CDR3: CASSVDAQGPDTQYF. In nucleotides, the CDR3 is TGTGCCAGCAGCGTAGACGCGCAGGGGCCCGATACGCAGTATTTT.